A selection of T cell receptor beta chains follows, all from one sample in a study of identical twins. TCRdb independently ran MiXCR on the 5' RACE reads; one entry per CDR3 protein. The sample contains about 150,000 distinct CDR3 sequences, roughly 3.5% of which appear only once. Input material: memory T cells sorted from blood. The receptor set was obtained from a young man in good health. Both conserved end residues are part of each CDR3. The D gene is left open where the match is weak. The size of a clone is reported for some rows only, either as once, few or many, or as a class for expanded clones.

D	J	size	V	length	CDR3	DNA
TRBD1	TRBJ2-5	many	TRBV29-1	13	CSVPGTGQETQYF	TGCAGCGTTCCCGGGACAGGGCAAGAGACCCAGTACTTC
-	TRBJ2-5	many	TRBV7-2	12	CASSLLSETQYF	TGTGCCAGCAGCTTACTCTCGGAGACCCAGTACTTC
TRBD1	TRBJ1-3	many	TRBV9	15	CASSGQGASGNTIYF	TGTGCCAGCAGCGGGCAGGGGGCATCTGGAAACACCATATATTTT
-	TRBJ1-1	many	TRBV24-1	15	CATSDSGTLNTEAFF	TGTGCCACCAGTGATTCCGGAACGTTGAACACTGAAGCTTTCTTT
-	TRBJ1-3	many	TRBV5-1	12	CASSLNGNTIYF	TGCGCCAGCAGCTTAAACGGAAACACCATATATTTT
-	TRBJ1-1	many	TRBV5-1	15	CASSSKGARNTEAFF	TGCGCCAGCAGCTCCAAGGGTGCTCGGAACACTGAAGCTTTCTTT
-	TRBJ1-6	many	TRBV25-1	13	CASSELRNSPLHF	TGTGCCAGCAGTGAACTCCGGAATTCACCCCTCCACTTT
-	TRBJ1-6	many	TRBV9	15	CASSVSSGNNSPLHF	TGTGCCAGCAGCGTATCGTCTGGCAATAATTCACCCCTCCACTTT
-	TRBJ2-2	few	TRBV19	17	CASSFGDRRFYAGELFF	TGTGCCAGTAGTTTTGGGGACCGGAGGTTTTACGCCGGGGAGCTGTTTTTT
TRBD2	TRBJ2-4	few	TRBV11-1	19	CASSLAPGLAGGAKNIQYF	TGTGCCAGCAGCTTAGCTCCGGGACTAGCGGGGGGTGCCAAAAACATTCAGTACTTC
-	TRBJ2-7	many	TRBV18	12	CASSPTSHEQYF	TGTGCCAGCTCACCAACATCCCACGAGCAGTACTTC
TRBD1	TRBJ1-6	many	TRBV15	14	CATSRGQGEKPLHF	TGTGCCACCAGCAGAGGACAGGGGGAAAAACCCCTCCACTTT
-	TRBJ2-5	-	TRBV18	13	CASSPTNGETQYF	TGTGCCAGCTCACCAACCAATGGGGAGACCCAGTACTTC
TRBD2	TRBJ2-1	many	TRBV9	14	CASSSGRIENEQFF	TGTGCCAGCAGCAGCGGGAGAATTGAGAATGAGCAGTTCTTC
TRBD1	TRBJ1-5	many	TRBV20-1	16	CSARDRGGTGDQPQHF	TGCAGTGCTAGAGATAGAGGGGGGACAGGGGATCAGCCCCAGCATTTT
-	TRBJ2-1	many	TRBV5-6	15	CASSTVAGLYNEQFF	TGTGCCAGCAGTACAGTCGCTGGGTTATACAATGAGCAGTTCTTC
TRBD1	TRBJ2-1	many	TRBV2	15	CASRRGTGGYNEQFF	TGTGCCAGCAGGAGAGGGACAGGGGGTTACAATGAGCAGTTCTTC
-	TRBJ2-7	many	TRBV5-1	14	CASSLRGGSYEQYF	TGCGCCAGCAGCTTGCGCGGCGGCTCCTACGAGCAGTACTTC
-	TRBJ2-2	-	TRBV6-1	14	CASKRTSNTGELFF	TGTGCCAGCAAACGGACCTCGAACACCGGGGAGCTGTTTTTT
-	TRBJ1-1	-	TRBV11-3	13	CASSVSPLKMAFF	TGTGCCAGCAGCGTCAGTCCACTTAAAATGGCTTTCTTT
-	TRBJ2-1	many	TRBV12-3/TRBV12-4	14	CATSSGVAYNEQFF	TGTGCCACCTCTTCGGGGGTAGCCTACAATGAGCAGTTCTTC
-	TRBJ1-4	many	TRBV5-1	13	CASSFSGEEKLFF	TGCGCCAGCAGCTTCTCCGGGGAGGAAAAACTGTTTTTT
TRBD1	TRBJ2-2	many	TRBV5-1	13	CASSLGQGGELFF	TGCGCCAGCAGCTTGGGACAGGGCGGGGAGCTGTTTTTT
-	TRBJ2-3	many	TRBV5-6	19	CASSFLRDSYLSSTDTQYF	TGTGCCAGCAGCTTCTTGCGGGACAGCTACCTTTCTAGCACAGATACGCAGTATTTT
-	TRBJ2-5	many	TRBV3-1	15	CASNPRMTGEGTQYF	TGTGCCAGCAACCCCCGGATGACGGGAGAAGGGACCCAGTACTTC
-	TRBJ2-2	many	TRBV5-1	15	CASSFLEGGTGELFF	TGCGCCAGCAGCTTCTTGGAAGGCGGGACCGGGGAGCTGTTTTTT
-	TRBJ2-1	many	TRBV5-1	16	CASRTWGDSSYNEQFF	TGCGCCAGCAGGACATGGGGGGACAGCTCCTACAATGAGCAGTTCTTC
-	TRBJ2-3	many	TRBV28	13	CASSLRVPDTQYF	TGTGCCAGCAGTTTACGGGTCCCAGATACGCAGTATTTT
-	TRBJ1-2	few	TRBV5-1	14	CASSWGQGALGYTF	TGCGCCAGCAGCTGGGGTCAGGGAGCGCTGGGCTACACCTTC
-	TRBJ1-2	many	TRBV20-1	10	CSARGYGYTF	TGCAGTGCTAGGGGTTACGGCTACACCTTC
-	TRBJ2-3	many	TRBV5-1	15	CASSSDGTSTDTQYF	TGCGCCAGCAGCTCGGACGGAACTAGCACAGATACGCAGTATTTT
TRBD1	TRBJ2-3	-	TRBV24-1	17	CATSDFAGQGTADTQYF	TGTGCCACCAGTGATTTTGCGGGACAGGGGACGGCAGATACGCAGTATTTT
-	TRBJ2-3	many	TRBV30	15	CAWSYERIRGDTQYF	TGTGCCTGGAGTTACGAAAGGATCAGGGGTGATACGCAGTATTTT
-	TRBJ2-3	many	TRBV12-3/TRBV12-4	12	CASRGDSHTQYF	TGTGCCAGCAGGGGCGATTCTCATACGCAGTATTTT
-	TRBJ2-5	many	TRBV29-1	11	CSSQISETQYF	TGCAGTTCCCAGATTAGTGAGACCCAGTACTTC
TRBD2	TRBJ2-7	many	TRBV5-1	15	CASRTGPSGAYEQYF	TGCGCCAGCAGAACCGGGCCTAGCGGAGCCTACGAGCAGTACTTC
-	TRBJ2-3	many	TRBV28	14	CASSLYPRTDTQYF	TGTGCCAGCAGTTTATATCCCCGCACAGATACGCAGTATTTT
-	TRBJ1-1	many	TRBV20-1	12	CSARVQDLEAFF	TGCAGTGCTAGAGTGCAGGACCTTGAAGCTTTCTTT
-	TRBJ1-2	many	TRBV20-1	14	CSARVPGAFGGYTF	TGCAGTGCTAGAGTGCCAGGCGCCTTCGGGGGCTACACCTTC
TRBD2	TRBJ2-3	many	TRBV2	15	CASTLTSGRGDTQYF	TGTGCCAGCACCTTGACTAGCGGGAGGGGAGATACGCAGTATTTT
-	TRBJ1-1	many	TRBV11-2	14	CASSLSSVNTEAFF	TGTGCCAGCAGCTTAAGTTCCGTGAACACTGAAGCTTTCTTT
TRBD1	TRBJ1-5	few	TRBV20-1	14	CSAKGAPGNQPQHF	TGCAGTGCTAAGGGGGCCCCGGGCAATCAGCCCCAGCATTTT
TRBD1	TRBJ1-5	many	TRBV20-1	14	CSATYRGSNQPQHF	TGCAGTGCTACATACAGGGGTAGCAATCAGCCCCAGCATTTT
-	TRBJ2-1	many	TRBV29-1	12	CSVEGRFNEQFF	TGCAGCGTTGAAGGGCGGTTCAATGAGCAGTTCTTC
TRBD1	TRBJ2-7	few	TRBV4-2	14	CASSQGQGEYEQYF	TGTGCCAGCAGCCAAGGACAGGGGGAGTACGAGCAGTACTTC
-	TRBJ2-1	many	TRBV5-1	15	CASSLGGQRYNEQFF	TGCGCCAGCAGCCTGGGGGGGCAGCGTTACAATGAGCAGTTCTTC
-	TRBJ2-1	many	TRBV15	12	CATSRVKSEQFF	TGTGCCACCAGCAGAGTTAAGAGCGAGCAGTTCTTC
-	TRBJ2-1	many	TRBV20-1	13	CSAPEVIGDEQFF	TGCAGTGCTCCGGAGGTAATAGGGGATGAGCAGTTCTTC
-	TRBJ2-1	-	TRBV18	15	CASSPPGQESNEQFF	TGTGCCAGCTCACCACCGGGGCAGGAGAGCAATGAGCAGTTCTTC
TRBD1	TRBJ2-7	few	TRBV5-1	15	CASSPDRESAYEQYF	TGCGCCAGCAGCCCCGACAGGGAAAGCGCGTACGAGCAGTACTTC
-	TRBJ2-7	few	TRBV27	15	CASSLSGPVSYEQYF	TGTGCCAGCAGTTTATCGGGGCCGGTTTCCTACGAGCAGTACTTC
TRBD2	TRBJ2-5	many	TRBV6-5	14	CASSYPGRGETQYF	TGTGCCAGCAGTTACCCCGGGAGGGGAGAGACCCAGTACTTC
-	TRBJ1-1	many	TRBV5-6	15	CASSLGPTRSTEAFF	TGTGCCAGCAGCTTAGGACCTACGAGGAGCACTGAAGCTTTCTTT
TRBD1	TRBJ1-1	many	TRBV19	15	CASSIDGQGGSEAFF	TGTGCCAGTAGTATAGATGGACAGGGGGGATCTGAAGCTTTCTTT
-	TRBJ2-6	many	TRBV5-5	15	CASTGAGAGANVLTF	TGTGCCAGCACCGGCGCAGGGGCTGGGGCCAACGTCCTGACTTTC
-	TRBJ2-1	many	TRBV4-1	13	CASSQGSWDRQFF	TGCGCCAGCAGCCAGGGGTCCTGGGACCGTCAGTTCTTC
-	TRBJ1-5	many	TRBV7-2	15	CASSLDSGRNQPQHF	TGTGCCAGCAGCTTAGACAGTGGTCGGAATCAGCCCCAGCATTTT
-	TRBJ2-2	many	TRBV9	16	CASSVFPEGATGELFF	TGTGCCAGCAGCGTATTCCCTGAAGGTGCCACCGGGGAGCTGTTTTTT
-	TRBJ2-3	many	TRBV5-5	16	CASSLGPTGGTDTQYF	TGTGCCAGCAGCTTGGGCCCTACGGGGGGCACAGATACGCAGTATTTT
TRBD2	TRBJ2-2	many	TRBV4-3	18	CASSQDLSSGPNTGELFF	TGCGCCAGCAGCCAAGATCTGTCTAGCGGGCCGAACACCGGGGAGCTGTTTTTT